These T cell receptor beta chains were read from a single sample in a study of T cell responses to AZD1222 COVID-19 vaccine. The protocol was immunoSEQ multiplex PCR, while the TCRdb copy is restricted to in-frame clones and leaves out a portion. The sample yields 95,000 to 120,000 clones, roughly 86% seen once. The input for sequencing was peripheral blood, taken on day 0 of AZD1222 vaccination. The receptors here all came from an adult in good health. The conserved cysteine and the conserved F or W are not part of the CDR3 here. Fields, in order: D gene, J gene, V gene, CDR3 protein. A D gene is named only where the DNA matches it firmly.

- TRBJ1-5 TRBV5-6 ASSFIGDYQPQH
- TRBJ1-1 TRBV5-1 ASSPQGNTEAF
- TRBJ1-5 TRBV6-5 ASSYLALNQPQH
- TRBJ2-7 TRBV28 ASSFQQTYEQY
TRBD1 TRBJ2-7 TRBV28 ASVISGGDEQY
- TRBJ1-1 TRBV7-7 ASSRNREAEAF
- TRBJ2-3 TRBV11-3 ASSFVGASDTQY
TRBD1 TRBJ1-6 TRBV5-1 ASSGTGVDSPLH
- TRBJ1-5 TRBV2 ASSLTDPRGQPQH
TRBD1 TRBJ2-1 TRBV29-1 SATGDNEQF
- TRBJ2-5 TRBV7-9 ASSLVSGEKETQY
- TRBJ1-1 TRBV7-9 ASSPGGREAF
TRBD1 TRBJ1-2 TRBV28 ASRLSGGGGLSYT
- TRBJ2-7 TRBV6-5 ASSNRRYEQY
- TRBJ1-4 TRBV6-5 ASSFSDRTNEKLF
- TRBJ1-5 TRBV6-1 ASSEGLGSAQPQH
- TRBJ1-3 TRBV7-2 ASSLGARTSGNTIY
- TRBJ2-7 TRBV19 ASSIVQNEQY
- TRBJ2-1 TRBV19 ATRVLGAGNEQF
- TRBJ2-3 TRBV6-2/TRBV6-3 ASSSSTDTQY
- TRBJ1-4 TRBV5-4 ASSLEAATNEKLF
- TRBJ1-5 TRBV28 ASGDAGAGNQPQH
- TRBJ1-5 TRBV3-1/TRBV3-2 ASSPGTQIGNQPQH
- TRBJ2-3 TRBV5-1 ASSGHQNTDTQY
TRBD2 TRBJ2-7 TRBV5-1 ASSLEGGGISYEQY
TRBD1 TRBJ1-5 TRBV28 ASSRKSWTGYNQPQH
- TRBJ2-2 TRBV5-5 ASSPGISTGELF
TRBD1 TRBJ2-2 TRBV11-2 ASSRDRANTGELF
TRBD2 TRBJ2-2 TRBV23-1 ASSHLIAGGLCTGELF
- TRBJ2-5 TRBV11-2 ASSHSGYQETQY
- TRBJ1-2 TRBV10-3 AISESMVQGDGYT
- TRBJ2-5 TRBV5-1 ASKSEGPTAAQETQY
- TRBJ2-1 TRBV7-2 ASSPVTSYNEQF
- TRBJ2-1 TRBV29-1 SVSTGTGPTEQF
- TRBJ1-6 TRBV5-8 ASSLRGGVLAFDSPLH